Following are 32 T cell receptor beta chains from one sample sequenced in a study of blood T cell repertoires in COVID-19. The assay was immunoSEQ multiplex PCR, and TCRdb's table has in-frame clones only and misses some. The table records about 320,000 clones, 85% of them present only once. Sequencing used PBMCs or T cells enriched from blood (not recorded which). These receptors all come from a woman aged 30 to 39 who had been exposed to COVID-19.

V and J are TRBV3-1 (or the pseudogene TRBV3-2) and TRBJ2-3; 11 nucleotides agree with TRBD1. Germline assignment: CDR1 LGHDT and CDR2 YNNKEL (reference sequence). This CDR3 has 15 residues. The V segment lost 4 bases and the J segment 4 bases; nucleotides outside the gene matches: 4. For the CDR3, the DNA is TGTGCCAGCAGCCCTAGGGACAGGGGGGCAGATACGCAGTATTTT. Its protein is CASSPRDRGADTQYF.

The chain links TRBV10-2 to TRBJ1-2; 8 bases map to TRBD1. V gave up 6 bases and J gave up 6 bases; unmatched junction bases: 12. Germline assignment: CDR1 WSHSY and CDR2 SAAADI. The CDR3 extends over 15 amino acids. In nucleotides, the CDR3 is TGCGCCAGCAGCCTTACAGGGGGTATCGAGAATGGCTACACCTTC. This codes for CASSLTGGIENGYTF.

The chain carries TRBV15 and TRBJ1-2; a weak D match, TRBD1 (5 bases). V lost 2 bases and J lost 0, with 7 bases in between. CDR1 and CDR2 from the germline V gene are LNHNV and YYDKDF (reference sequence). CDR3 size: 14 residues. The CDR3: CATSRRQSNYGYTF. The CDR3 DNA reads TGTGCCACCAGCAGAAGACAGTCTAACTATGGCTACACCTTC.

The V call is TRBV12-3 or TRBV12-4, the J call TRBJ2-7; TRBD1 matches 7 bases. The CDR3 consists of 12 residues. Losses at the gene ends were 6 bases for V and 2 bases for J; bases not matched to a gene: 1. CDR3 nucleotides: TGTGCCAGCAGACAGGGGACCTACGAGCAGTACTTC. Protein: CASRQGTYEQYF.

The chain recombines TRBV11-2 with TRBJ1-1; no clear D gene. The germline V gene encodes CDR1 SGHAT and CDR2 FQNNGV. This CDR3 is built from 12 residues. V was clipped by 2 bases and J by 8 bases, with 9 bases between them. The CDR3 loop reads CASSLTRGEAFF. The CDR3 nucleotides read TGTGCCAGCAGCTTAACCCGAGGGGAAGCTTTCTTT.

The rearrangement joins TRBV3-1 (or the pseudogene TRBV3-2) to TRBJ2-5; D remains unclear. The germline CDR1 and CDR2 sequences are LGHDT and YNNKEL (reference sequence). The CDR3 consists of 15 residues. Trimming took 3 bases from V and 5 from J, leaving 16 bases between them. The CDR3 spells CASSQLIVVGETQYF. CDR3 bases: TGTGCCAGCAGCCAGCTAATAGTGGTCGGGGAGACCCAGTACTTC.

This chain links TRBV6-2 or TRBV6-3 with TRBJ1-5, with 7 bases aligning to TRBD1. V shed 5 bases, J shed 7 bases, and the junction held 11 bases outside the gene matches. The CDR3 spans 15 residues. CDR1 MNHEY and CDR2 SVGEGT come from the germline V gene. CDR3 sequence (DNA): TGTGCCAGCAGTAGGAGACAGGGTCCAGGGCAGCCCCAGCATTTT. This sequence encodes CASSRRQGPGQPQHF.

The CDR3 protein is CASSLAPSTDTQYF. The CDR3 region has the DNA TGTGCCAGCAGCTTGGCCCCAAGCACAGATACGCAGTATTTT. The V gene is TRBV5-6, the J gene TRBJ2-3; D unresolved. The length of the CDR3 is 14 residues. Germline lookup yields CDR1 SGHDT and CDR2 YYEEEE. Trimming removed 0 bases at V and 0 bases at J, with 5 bases between.

V and J are TRBV11-1 and TRBJ2-1; no clear D. This CDR3 spans 14 amino acids. V was trimmed by 1 base and J by 6 bases, leaving 10 bases between them. Per the germline V gene, CDR1 is SGHAT and CDR2 is FQDESV (reference sequence). CDR3 protein: CASSLESRVNEQFF. CDR3 DNA: TGTGCCAGCAGCTTAGAATCACGGGTCAATGAGCAGTTCTTC.

The genes are TRBV28 and TRBJ1-5; D is unresolved. Germline V gene data show CDR1 as MDHEN and CDR2 as SYDVKM. Trimming shortened V by 6 bases and J by 0 bases, and 9 bases separated the two germline ends. The CDR3 loop spans 14 amino acids. The chain's CDR3 is CASRRRDSNQPQHF. In DNA form, the CDR3 reads TGTGCCAGCAGGAGAAGAGATAGCAATCAGCCCCAGCATTTT.

This rearrangement joins TRBV6-2 or TRBV6-3 to TRBJ1-5; the match to TRBD1 covers 7 bases. Germline CDR1 MNHEY, CDR2 SVGEGT. The CDR3 totals 14 residues. V lost 2 bases to trimming and J lost 8 bases; unmatched junction nucleotides: 6. The CDR3, as DNA: TGTGCCAGCAGTTACCGACAGGGAAGGGAGCCCCAGCATTTT. Translated, it gives CASSYRQGREPQHF.

J is TRBJ1-1 and V is TRBV5-4; D ambiguous. Germline V gene sequence: CDR1 SGHNT, CDR2 YYREEE (reference sequence). V gave up 4 bases and J gave up 5 bases, with 9 bases separating them. The CDR3 totals 12 residues. The CDR3 region is CASSLLKTEAFF. In DNA form, the CDR3 reads TGTGCCAGCAGCCTCCTAAAAACTGAAGCTTTCTTT.

V gene TRBV5-1 combines with J gene TRBJ1-2; D remains ambiguous. The CDR3 sequence is 14 residues long. Trimming stripped 3 bases from V and 5 bases from J, with 14 bases between. Germline lookup yields CDR1 SGHRS and CDR2 YFSETQ. The CDR3, as DNA: TGCGCCAGCAGCTCGGGGTCTGGGATGTATGGCTACACCTTC. This codes for CASSSGSGMYGYTF.

V usage is TRBV6-1 and J usage is TRBJ1-6; 10 bases map to TRBD1. The J segment lost 7 bases and the V segment lost 2 bases, leaving 8 bases of the junction unmatched. The germline V gene has CDR1 MNHNS and CDR2 SASEGT. The CDR3 spans 17 residues. The CDR3 DNA reads TGTGCCAGCAGTGAAAAGTTTGGACAGGGGGTGAATTCACCCCTCCACTTT. This gives the protein CASSEKFGQGVNSPLHF.

In DNA form, the CDR3 reads TGTGCCAGTAGTATAAGGTGGACAGGGGGCGCGCCCCAGCATTTT. Its protein is CASSIRWTGGAPQHF. The chain carries TRBV19 and TRBJ1-5, with TRBD1 matching over 11 bases. CDR1 is LNHDA, CDR2 SQIVND, per germline (reference sequence). V lost 2 bases, J lost 9 bases, and 6 bases stayed unmatched. There are 15 residues in the CDR3. The whole variable domain, filled in from reference TRBV19 and TRBJ1-5, reads DGGITQSPKYLFRKEGQNVTLSCEQNLNHDAMYWYRQDPGQGLRLIYYSQIVNDFQKGDIAEGYSVSREKKESFPLTVTSAQKNPTAFYLCASSIRWTGGAPQHFGDGTRLSIL.

The genes are TRBV2 and TRBJ2-5; 7 nucleotides match TRBD2. V was pared by 11 bases and J by 4 bases, with 10 bases of the junction left unmatched. The CDR3 is made up of 13 amino acids. Germline-derived CDR1 and CDR2 are SNHLY and FYNNEI. This chain's CDR3 is CAGAMTSPETQYF. CDR3 coding DNA: TGTGCCGGCGCAATGACTAGCCCAGAGACCCAGTACTTC.

This chain connects TRBV12-5 to TRBJ1-1; TRBD1 matches 10 bases. Germline CDR1 LGHNT, CDR2 FRNRAP. The CDR3 has 17 residues. Trimming took 6 bases from V and 1 from J; bases not matched to a gene: 11. The CDR3 sequence is CASGLGQGGIKNTEAFF. The CDR3 DNA follows: TGTGCTAGTGGCCTTGGACAGGGGGGAATTAAGAACACTGAAGCTTTCTTT.

The CDR3 sequence is CASSLKPSGSRMNTEAFF. In DNA, the CDR3 is TGTGCCAGCAGCTTGAAACCGTCAGGGTCAAGGATGAACACTGAAGCTTTCTTT. The gene calls are TRBV7-9 and TRBJ1-1; perhaps TRBD1 as D (5 bases). Germline V CDR1 and CDR2: SEHNR, FQNEAQ (reference sequence). V lost 3 bases and J lost 0, with 20 bases in between. The CDR3 covers 18 residues.

The V call is TRBV5-6, the J call TRBJ2-7, with TRBD2 matching 9 bases. The CDR3 sequence is 15 residues long. CDR1 and CDR2 from the germline V gene are SGHDT and YYEEEE. V lost 5 bases to trimming and J lost 7 bases; unmatched junction nucleotides: 13. CDR3 bases: TGTGCCAGCAGACTGAGCGGGGGGCGACTTCGAGAGCAGTACTTC. Translating it yields CASRLSGGRLREQYF.

The sample holds one count of this clone. V usage is TRBV11-2 and J usage is TRBJ1-2; TRBD1 is a possible D gene (6 bases). The germline gives CDR1 SGHAT, CDR2 FQNNGV. The CDR3 sequence is 13 residues long. V was shortened by 7 bases and J by 8 bases, with 17 bases between the two germline ends. CDR3 in amino acids: CASTAWGGRGYTF. CDR3 bases: TGTGCCAGCACGGCGTGGGGGGGGCGAGGCTACACCTTC.

This clone has more than one count but fewer than ten. The rearrangement joins TRBV18 to TRBJ1-6; 9 bases are a match to TRBD1. The germline V gene has CDR1 KGHSH and CDR2 LQKENI. The V segment lost 3 bases and the J segment 10 bases; nucleotides outside the gene matches: 7. There are 15 residues in the CDR3. The CDR3 region is CASSPNRGLDSPLHF. In nucleotides, the CDR3 is TGTGCCAGCTCACCGAACAGGGGGCTGGACTCACCCCTCCACTTT.

The rearrangement links TRBV5-1 to TRBJ1-4; 10 positions agree with TRBD1. J gave up 8 bases and V 4 bases, and 11 bases lay outside the gene matches. CDR3 length equals 16 residues. In germline, CDR1 is SGHRS, CDR2 YFSETQ. CDR3 sequence: CASSPNRQGAYEKLFF. The DNA for the CDR3 is TGCGCCAGCAGCCCTAACCGACAGGGGGCATACGAAAAACTGTTTTTT. Full variable domain (outside the CDR3, taken from reference TRBV5-1 and TRBJ1-4): KAGVTQTPRYLIKTRGQQVTLSCSPISGHRSVSWYQQTPGQGLQFLFEYFSETQRNKGNFPGRFSGRQFSNSRSEMNVSTLELGDSALYLCASSPNRQGAYEKLFFGSGTQLSVL.

This chain joins TRBV19 and TRBJ1-1; TRBD1 agrees at 7 bases. The trim removed 6 bases at V and 5 bases at J, leaving 6 bases unmatched. This CDR3 region has 13 residues. Germline CDR1 and CDR2: LNHDA and SQIVND (reference sequence). The CDR3 region is CASSMTGSTEAFF. CDR3 DNA sequence: TGTGCCAGTAGCATGACAGGGTCAACTGAAGCTTTCTTT.

This clone was counted once. The chain combines TRBV7-2 with TRBJ2-7; 8 bases map to TRBD1. Trimming cost V 8 bases and J 0 bases; bases outside gene matches: 9. Germline assignment: CDR1 SGHTA and CDR2 FQGNSA. The CDR3 sequence is 15 residues long. The DNA of the CDR3 is TGTGCCAGCCTCAGGGGGCGGGCTTCCTCCTACGAGCAGTACTTC. This translates into CASLRGRASSYEQYF.

A note on this clone: This may be a read error: a much more frequent sequence differs by one nucleotide. The CDR3 nucleotides are TGTGCCAGCAGCTGGACTGGCGGGAACAATGAGCAGTTCTTC. Translated, it gives CASSWTGGNNEQFF. The chain is built from TRBV3-1 (or the pseudogene TRBV3-2) and TRBJ2-1, with D maybe TRBD2 (6 bases). V lost 5 bases and J 5 bases, leaving 13 bases between the germline ends. This CDR3 comprises 14 residues. CDR1 is LGHDT and CDR2 is YNNKEL in the germline V gene (reference sequence).

This clone was recorded many times. The V call is TRBV9, the J call TRBJ2-2; D is undetermined. This CDR3 is built from 14 residues. V dropped 4 bases and J dropped 5 bases, with 12 bases sitting between them. Germline V gene sequence: CDR1 SGDLS, CDR2 YYNGEE. The CDR3 DNA reads as TGTGCCAGCAGCCAGAGTTCGAGGACCGGGGAGCTGTTTTTT. Translated: CASSQSSRTGELFF.

V and J are TRBV4-1 and TRBJ1-3; D is uncertain. The CDR3 covers 15 residues. Per germline, CDR1 MGHRA and CDR2 YSYEKL. Trimming took 1 base from V and 0 from J, leaving 7 bases between them. The CDR3 protein is CASSQGPASGNTIYF. For the CDR3, the DNA is TGCGCCAGCAGCCAAGGGCCCGCCTCTGGAAACACCATATATTTT.

This chain connects TRBV19 to TRBJ1-2, with D unclear. The V and J ends lost 6 bases and 5 bases respectively, with 13 bases between them. CDR3 length: 13 residues. Per the germline V gene, CDR1 is LNHDA and CDR2 is SQIVND (reference sequence). The CDR3 DNA reads TGTGCCAGTAGGCCCGGGATGGATTATGGCTACACCTTC. Translated: CASRPGMDYGYTF.

This clone has a single count. This chain uses TRBV6-5 with TRBJ1-3, with a possible D match to TRBD1 (5 bases). CDR3 length: 13 residues. Germline V gives CDR1 MNHEY, CDR2 SVGAGI. V lost 6 bases to trimming and J lost 2 bases, with 8 bases between them. Here the CDR3 DNA reads TGTGCCAGCAGGTTGACAGCTGGAAACACCATATATTTT. Translation gives CASRLTAGNTIYF.

The chain has TRBV28 and TRBJ1-1; D is unclear. Trimming took 3 bases from V and 0 from J, leaving 8 bases between them. CDR1 and CDR2 from the germline V gene are MDHEN and SYDVKM. This CDR3 has 14 residues. The CDR3: CASSLPRLNTEAFF. As DNA, the CDR3 is TGTGCCAGCAGTTTGCCGCGTCTGAACACTGAAGCTTTCTTT.

This clone was recorded once. The V and J genes are TRBV24-1 and TRBJ1-1; D perhaps matches TRBD1 (5 bases). Germline CDR1 is KGHDR and CDR2 is SFDVKD. The CDR3 is made up of 14 amino acids. Between the trimmed V and J ends, which lost 4 bases and 0 bases, there was a span of 8 bases. In DNA, the CDR3 is TGTGCCACCAGTGACCCAGGGTTGAACACTGAAGCTTTCTTT. This translates into CATSDPGLNTEAFF.

The V gene is TRBV15, the J gene TRBJ2-1, with D maybe TRBD1 (5 bases). The V gene's germline CDR1 is LNHNV and CDR2 YYDKDF (reference sequence). This CDR3 spans 14 amino acids. Trimming cost V 1 base and J 5 bases, with 9 bases left between them. For the CDR3, the DNA is TGTGCCACCAGCAGAGTTAGGGGTAACAATGAGCAGTTCTTC. It translates to CATSRVRGNNEQFF.